Below are 21 T cell receptor beta chains sequenced from a single sample in a study of T cell responses to AZD1222 COVID-19 vaccine. Clones were read by immunoSEQ multiplex PCR, and TCRdb kept only the in-frame ones, dropping some. The sample yields around 160,000 clones, about 92% seen once. This specimen consisted of peripheral blood, obtained on day 0 of AZD1222 vaccination. The receptors were gathered from an adult in good health.

The CDR3 DNA sequence: TGTGCCAGCACCCCAGCGGGCACAGATACGCAGTATTTT. As protein: CASTPAGTDTQYF. This chain joins TRBV6-5 and TRBJ2-3; D might be TRBD2 (5 bases). The CDR3 has 13 amino acids. CDR1 is MNHEY, CDR2 SVGAGI, per germline. Trimming shortened V by 7 bases and J by 1 base, and 9 bases separated the two germline ends.

Written as DNA, the CDR3 is TGTGCTAGTGGTTTCGGCGACCCCGGGACTAGCGGGGGGTCCTACAATGAGCAGTTCTTC. This encodes CASGFGDPGTSGGSYNEQFF. This chain connects TRBV12-5 to TRBJ2-1, with 15 bases fitting TRBD2. The germline gives CDR1 LGHNT, CDR2 FRNRAP. V shed 3 bases, J shed 1 base, and the junction held 10 bases outside the gene matches. CDR3 length: 20 residues.

The chain employs TRBV15 and TRBJ1-4; perhaps TRBD1 as D (5 bases). CDR1 LNHNV and CDR2 YYDKDF come from the germline V gene (reference sequence). The CDR3 is made up of 16 amino acids. Trimming cost V 1 base and J 7 bases, with 16 bases left between them. The CDR3: CATSRGDSTAREKLFF. In DNA, the CDR3 is TGTGCCACCAGCAGAGGGGACTCCACCGCTCGTGAAAAACTGTTTTTT.

The gene calls are TRBV6-5 and TRBJ2-2; D gene unclear. The CDR3 runs to 16 residues. Trimming left V 0 bases short and J 5 bases short, with 13 bases between. Germline CDR1 reads MNHEY; CDR2 reads SVGAGI. The CDR3 region has the DNA TGTGCCAGCAGTTACTCGACGCGCTTAAGGACCGGGGAGCTGTTTTTT. Its translation: CASSYSTRLRTGELFF.

The chain is built from TRBV4-2 and TRBJ2-2; 9 nucleotides match TRBD2. The CDR3 length is 19 residues. Per the germline V gene, CDR1 is LGHNA and CDR2 is YNFKEQ. V shed 2 bases, J shed 1 base, and the junction held 11 bases outside the gene matches. The CDR3 DNA reads TGTGCCAGCAGCCAAAACCTGCGGGGACTAGCTGAGAACACCGGGGAGCTGTTTTTT. Amino acids: CASSQNLRGLAENTGELFF.

V gene TRBV2 combines with J gene TRBJ2-7, with 7 bases aligning to TRBD2. J gave up 4 bases and V 6 bases, and 6 bases lay outside the gene matches. The CDR3 is 13 amino acids. In germline, CDR1 is SNHLY, CDR2 FYNNEI. CDR3 DNA: TGTGCCAGCAGCCTGGGGGGGGGATACGAGCAGTACTTC. It specifies CASSLGGGYEQYF.

The CDR3 sequence: CASSLFSNIKNIQYF. In DNA form, the CDR3 reads TGTGCCAGCAGCTTGTTCTCTAATATTAAAAACATTCAGTACTTC. This chain connects TRBV11-2 to TRBJ2-4, with unresolved D. CDR1 is SGHAT, CDR2 FQNNGV, per germline. With 3 bases removed from V and 4 bases from J, the gap between germline ends came to 13 bases. The CDR3 is 15 residues long.

The gene calls are TRBV5-1 and TRBJ2-7; no definite D call. The CDR3 spans 15 residues. Looked up from germline, CDR1 is SGHRS and CDR2 is YFSETQ. V lost 0 bases and J 3 bases, leaving 13 bases between the germline ends. CDR3 bases: TGCGCCAGCAGCTTGGTACCAGGAGAAAACTACGAGCAGTACTTC. Protein product: CASSLVPGENYEQYF.

This clone was observed once. The V and J genes are TRBV7-3 and TRBJ1-1, with 8 bases fitting TRBD1. The CDR3 runs 16 residues. CDR1 SGHTA and CDR2 FQGTGA come from the germline V gene. The J segment lost 1 base and the V segment lost 5 bases, leaving 9 bases of the junction unmatched. The CDR3 here is CASSPGPTGGNTEAFF. The CDR3, as DNA: TGTGCCAGCAGCCCCGGGCCCACAGGGGGGAACACTGAAGCTTTCTTT.

The genes are TRBV6-5 and TRBJ2-7; TRBD1 agrees at 7 bases. J was trimmed by 4 bases and V by 8 bases; bases with no gene match: 14. This CDR3 spans 15 amino acids. Germline V gene data show CDR1 as MNHEY and CDR2 as SVGAGI. The CDR3 DNA sequence: TGTGCCAGCGCTGGAACCGGGACAGTCTCATACGAGCAGTACTTC. Translation gives CASAGTGTVSYEQYF.

Here the CDR3 DNA reads TGTGCCAGCAGTTTATATGGACCCCTGGGGACCCAGTACTTC. It is translated as CASSLYGPLGTQYF. The chain links TRBV27 to TRBJ2-5, with D hard to call. CDR1 and CDR2 (germline): MNHEY, SMNVEV (reference sequence). With 1 base removed from V and 7 bases from J, the gap between germline ends came to 13 bases. The CDR3 is 14 residues long.

The chain recombines TRBV30 with TRBJ2-1; the D is unclear. Trimming left V 2 bases short and J 10 bases short, with 9 bases between. The CDR3 loop spans 11 amino acids. CDR1 is GTSNPN, CDR2 SVGIG, per germline (reference sequence). The CDR3 is CAWSSLREQFF. The CDR3 DNA reads TGTGCCTGGAGTTCCCTACGGGAGCAGTTCTTC.

This chain joins TRBV27 and TRBJ1-1; D perhaps matches TRBD1 (5 bases). CDR1 and CDR2 (germline): MNHEY, SMNVEV (reference sequence). With 5 bases removed from V and 9 bases from J, the gap between germline ends came to 16 bases. The CDR3 spans 13 residues. The CDR3 nucleotides are TGTGCCAGCAGTCCCTCGGGGGAGGGAAAAGCTTTCTTT. Protein: CASSPSGEGKAFF.

The chain joins TRBV4-2 to TRBJ2-4; D perhaps matches TRBD2 (7 bases). The CDR3 loop spans 16 amino acids. Germline-derived CDR1 and CDR2 are LGHNA and YNFKEQ. The ends were cut back, 4 bases at V and 1 base at J, with 14 bases in the middle. CDR3 nucleotide sequence: TGTGCCAGCAGCCCTGGGGGGGCCATCGCCAAAAACATTCAGTACTTC. It is translated as CASSPGGAIAKNIQYF.

This sequence joins TRBV24-1 and TRBJ2-3; 13 bases line up with TRBD2. The germline V gene encodes CDR1 KGHDR and CDR2 SFDVKD. The V segment lost 3 bases and the J segment 5 bases; nucleotides outside the gene matches: 7. CDR3 length: 17 amino acids. The CDR3 coding sequence is TGTGCCACCAGTGATCCTCGGACTAGCGGGAGAGGAGATACGCAGTATTTT. It is translated as CATSDPRTSGRGDTQYF.

Here the CDR3 DNA reads TGCAGCGTTGGACAGGACTACACTGAAGCTTTCTTT. Translation: CSVGQDYTEAFF. The chain carries TRBV29-1 and TRBJ1-1; a weak D match, TRBD1 (6 bases). Germline assignment: CDR1 SQVTM and CDR2 ANQGSEA. The CDR3 spans 12 residues. V shed 4 bases and J shed 3 bases, with 9 bases lying between them.

CDR3 residues: CASSQGPNRAYYGYTF. In DNA form, the CDR3 reads TGTGCCAGCAGCCAAGGACCAAACAGGGCCTACTATGGCTACACCTTC. This rearrangement joins TRBV3-1 (or the pseudogene TRBV3-2) to TRBJ1-2, with a weak D call TRBD1 (6 bases). Germline V gene data show CDR1 as LGHDT and CDR2 as YNNKEL (reference sequence). The V gene lost 1 base and the J gene lost 3 bases, with 15 bases spanning the gap. The CDR3 is 16 residues long.

The genes are TRBV19 and TRBJ1-2; D gene ambiguous. This CDR3 contains 15 residues. V lost 2 bases to trimming and J lost 0 bases, with 10 bases between them. The V gene's germline CDR1 is LNHDA and CDR2 SQIVND (reference sequence). CDR3 region: CASSIFYETNYGYTF. DNA for the CDR3: TGTGCCAGTAGTATATTTTACGAGACTAACTATGGCTACACCTTC.

The V and J genes are TRBV7-2 and TRBJ2-3; 10 nucleotides line up with TRBD2. Germline V CDR1 and CDR2: SGHTA, FQGNSA. This CDR3 is 15 amino acids long. The junction had 6 bases not matched to a gene; V was cut back by 4 bases and J by 5 bases. CDR3 protein: CASSSGLATGDTQYF. As DNA, the CDR3 is TGTGCCAGCAGCTCGGGACTAGCGACGGGAGATACGCAGTATTTT.

The J gene is TRBJ2-7, the V gene TRBV7-2; TRBD2 matches 11 bases. The CDR3 contains 14 residues. The ends lost 3 bases at V and 4 bases at J; junction bases unmatched: 2. Germline CDR1 and CDR2: SGHTA and FQGNSA. The chain's CDR3 is CASSFGTSGYEQYF. The CDR3 DNA reads as TGTGCCAGCAGCTTTGGGACTAGCGGATACGAGCAGTACTTC. Based on the CDR3 plus reference TRBV7-2 and TRBJ2-7, the full variable domain is GAGVSQSPSNKVTEKGKDVELRCDPISGHTALYWYRQSLGQGLEFLIYFQGNSAPDKSGLPSDRFSAERTGGSVSTLTIQRTQQEDSAVYLCASSFGTSGYEQYFGPGTRLTVT.

The V call is TRBV3-1 (or the pseudogene TRBV3-2), the J call TRBJ2-5; 7 bases are shared with TRBD1. Germline-derived CDR1 and CDR2 are LGHDT and YNNKEL (reference sequence). The CDR3 is made up of 15 amino acids. The V segment lost 1 base and the J segment 3 bases; nucleotides outside the gene matches: 5. The CDR3 DNA reads as TGTGCCAGCAGCCAAGGGTGGGGGACAGAAGAGACCCAGTACTTC. It yields the protein CASSQGWGTEETQYF.